This TCR beta chain stems from a study of cytomegalovirus exposure and HLA in healthy donors. Study as a whole: Earlier, 95 million to 140 million unique TCR beta sequences were recovered from 200 million or so T cells by an analysis.

This clone has more than one count but fewer than ten. Its antigen is unknown. Study conclusions and caveats: For most TCR beta V segments, an earlier analysis put the productive rate at about 87% or about 30% of the time. A later analysis linked a missense variant in DCLRE1C to the trimming of TCR beta V and J genes.

Those who donated were healthy bone marrow donors. With 4 bases clipped from V and 0 bases from J, the junction kept 11 bases outside the gene matches. This CDR3 spans 16 amino acids. Germline V gene sequence: CDR1 SQVTM, CDR2 ANQGSEA. The study ran its PCR with 60 Vbeta and 13 Jbeta primers. Clones were read by immunoSEQ multiplex PCR, and TCRdb kept only the in-frame ones, dropping some. The table shows around 100,000 clones, with 70% to 80% occurring only once. Sequenced material: PBMCs. The sequence came from a middle-aged woman in good health and CMV-seronegative. The V and J genes are TRBV29-1 and TRBJ1-1; 7 bases are a match to TRBD1. CDR3 sequence: CSVGLRGDSMNTEAFF. The CDR3 nucleotides read TGCAGCGTTGGTTTGAGGGGGGACAGCATGAACACTGAAGCTTTCTTT.